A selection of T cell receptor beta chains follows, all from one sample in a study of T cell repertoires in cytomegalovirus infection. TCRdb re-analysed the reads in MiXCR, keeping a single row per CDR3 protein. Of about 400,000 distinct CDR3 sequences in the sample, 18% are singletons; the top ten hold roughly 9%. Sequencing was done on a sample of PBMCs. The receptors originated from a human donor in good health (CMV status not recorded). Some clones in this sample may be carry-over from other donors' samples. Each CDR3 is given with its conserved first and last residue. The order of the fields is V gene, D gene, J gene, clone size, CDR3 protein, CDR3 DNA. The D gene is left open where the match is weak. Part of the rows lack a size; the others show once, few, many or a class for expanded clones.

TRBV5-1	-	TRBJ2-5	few	CASSLQPGPEETQYF	TGCGCCAGCAGCTTGCAACCGGGGCCAGAGGAGACCCAGTACTTC
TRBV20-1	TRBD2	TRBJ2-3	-	CSARDPREMGTDTQYF	TGCAGTGCTAGAGACCCGCGGGAGATGGGCACAGATACGCAGTATTTT
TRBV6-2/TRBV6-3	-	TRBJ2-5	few	CASSYPDQQETQYF	TGTGCCAGCAGTTACCCCGACCAGCAAGAGACCCAGTACTTC
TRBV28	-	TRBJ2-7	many	CASSLWAGPFSYEQYF	TGTGCCAGCAGTTTATGGGCTGGGCCGTTTTCCTACGAGCAGTACTTC
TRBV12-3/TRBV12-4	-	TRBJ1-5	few	CASMVHSNQPQHF	TGTGCCAGCATGGTCCATAGCAATCAGCCCCAGCATTTT
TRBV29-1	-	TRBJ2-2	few	CSVVSNTGELFF	TGCAGCGTCGTCTCGAACACCGGGGAGCTGTTTTTT
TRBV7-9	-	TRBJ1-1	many	CASSLGLQTTEAFF	TGTGCCAGCAGCTTAGGTTTACAAACCACTGAAGCTTTCTTT
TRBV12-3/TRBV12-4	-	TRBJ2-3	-	CASSLALGIFTDTQYF	TGTGCCAGCAGTTTAGCGCTAGGAATTTTTACAGATACGCAGTATTTT
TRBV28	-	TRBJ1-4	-	CASSLEGRFGGSSEKLFF	TGTGCCAGCAGTTTAGAGGGCAGGTTTGGGGGGTCGAGCGAAAAACTGTTTTTT
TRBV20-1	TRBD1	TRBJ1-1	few	CSALPRGVGTEAFF	TGCAGTGCTCTACCCAGGGGGGTAGGCACTGAAGCTTTCTTT
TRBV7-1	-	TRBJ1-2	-	CASSPQHVSGYTF	TGTGCCAGCAGCCCACAACACGTCTCTGGCTACACCTTC
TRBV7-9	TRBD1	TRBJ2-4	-	CASSLYGQAYF	TGTGCCAGCAGCTTATATGGACAGGCGTACTTC
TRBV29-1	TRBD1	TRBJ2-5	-	CSVGPTGETQYF	TGCAGCGTTGGGCCGACAGGGGAGACCCAGTACTTC
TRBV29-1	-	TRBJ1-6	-	CSVGKGNNSPLHF	TGCAGCGTTGGAAAGGGGAATAATTCACCCCTCCACTTT
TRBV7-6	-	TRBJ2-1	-	CASSSQAGLRRDNEQFF	TGTGCCAGCAGCTCTCAAGCGGGCCTTCGGCGGGACAATGAGCAGTTCTTC
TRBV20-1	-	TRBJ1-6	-	CSASAAGSALHF	TGCAGTGCTAGCGCCGCAGGGTCGGCCCTCCACTTT
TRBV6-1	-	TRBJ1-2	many	CASSPGAGYYGYTF	TGTGCCAGCAGTCCGGGGGCAGGCTACTATGGCTACACCTTC
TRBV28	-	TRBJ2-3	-	CASSDFAYAQYF	TGTGCCAGCAGTGACTTTGCCTATGCGCAGTATTTT
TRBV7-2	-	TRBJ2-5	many	CASSWVKGTQYF	TGTGCCAGCAGCTGGGTCAAGGGGACCCAGTACTTC
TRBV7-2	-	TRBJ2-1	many	CASSLEGPDRGHDEQFF	TGTGCCAGCAGCTTAGAGGGACCAGACCGAGGCCATGATGAGCAGTTCTTC
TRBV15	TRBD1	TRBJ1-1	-	CATSRSAGGAFF	TGTGCCACCAGCAGATCGGCAGGGGGGGCTTTCTTT
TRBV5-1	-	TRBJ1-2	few	CASSLGGIRIHGYTF	TGCGCCAGCAGCTTGGGAGGGATTCGGATACATGGCTACACCTTC
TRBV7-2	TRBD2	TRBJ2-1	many	CASSPGLARNEQFF	TGTGCCAGCAGCCCGGGACTAGCGCGGAATGAGCAGTTCTTC
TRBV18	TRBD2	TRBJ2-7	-	CASSPMTSGSIYEQYF	TGTGCCAGCTCACCAATGACTAGCGGGAGTATCTACGAGCAGTACTTC
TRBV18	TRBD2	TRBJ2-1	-	CASSPGGLAGVLNEQFF	TGTGCCAGCTCACCTGGCGGCCTAGCGGGAGTCCTGAATGAGCAGTTCTTC
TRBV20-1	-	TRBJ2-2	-	CSVQEGAGTGELFF	TGCAGTGTTCAGGAGGGGGCCGGGACCGGGGAGCTGTTTTTT
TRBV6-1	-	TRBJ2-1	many	CASVRYNEQFF	TGTGCCAGCGTACGCTACAATGAGCAGTTCTTC
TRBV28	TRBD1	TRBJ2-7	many	CASSLAGQGDYEQYF	TGTGCCAGCAGTTTAGCGGGACAGGGCGACTACGAGCAGTACTTC
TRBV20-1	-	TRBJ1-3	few	CSARPSSGNTIYF	TGCAGTGCTAGACCCAGCTCTGGAAACACCATATATTTT
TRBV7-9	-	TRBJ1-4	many	CASSLSSSATNEKLFF	TGTGCCAGCAGCTTATCTTCTTCTGCAACTAATGAAAAACTGTTTTTT
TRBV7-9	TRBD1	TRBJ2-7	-	CASSFRDRPYEQYF	TGTGCCAGCAGCTTCCGGGACAGGCCCTACGAGCAGTACTTC
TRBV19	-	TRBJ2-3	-	CASSTERSTDTQYF	TGTGCCAGTAGTACGGAGCGGAGCACAGATACGCAGTATTTT
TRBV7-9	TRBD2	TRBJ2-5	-	CASSSGLAGARETQYF	TGTGCCAGCAGCTCAGGACTAGCGGGAGCCCGGGAGACCCAGTACTTC
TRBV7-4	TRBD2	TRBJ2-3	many	CASSYGLAGSTDTQYF	TGTGCCAGCAGCTATGGACTAGCGGGTAGCACAGATACGCAGTATTTT
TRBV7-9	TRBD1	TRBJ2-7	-	CASSQGQGRRDEQYF	TGTGCCAGCAGCCAGGGACAGGGGAGGAGAGACGAGCAGTACTTC
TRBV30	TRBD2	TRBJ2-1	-	CAWSYGLAGVSNEQFF	TGTGCCTGGAGTTACGGACTAGCGGGAGTTAGCAATGAGCAGTTCTTC
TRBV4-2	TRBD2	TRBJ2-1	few	CASSQDSSGGPYNEQFF	TGTGCCAGCAGCCAAGATAGTAGCGGGGGCCCCTACAATGAGCAGTTCTTC
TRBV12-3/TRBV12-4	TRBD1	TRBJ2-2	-	CASSHGQGTGGELFF	TGTGCCAGCAGTCATGGACAGGGGACTGGTGGGGAGCTGTTTTTT
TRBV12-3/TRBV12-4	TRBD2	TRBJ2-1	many	CASGLGVYNEQFF	TGTGCCAGCGGACTAGGGGTGTACAATGAGCAGTTCTTC
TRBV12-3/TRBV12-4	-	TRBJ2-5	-	CASSVWGETQYF	TGTGCCAGCAGCGTCTGGGGAGAGACCCAGTACTTC
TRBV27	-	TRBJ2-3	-	CASRRTGGVDTQYF	TGTGCCAGCAGGCGGACCGGTGGGGTAGATACGCAGTATTTT
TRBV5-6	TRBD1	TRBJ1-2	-	CASTSSDRNYGYTF	TGTGCCAGCACCTCATCGGACAGGAACTATGGCTACACCTTC
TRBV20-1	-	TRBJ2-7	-	CSEDHLALGEQYF	TGCAGTGAGGACCATCTGGCCCTAGGGGAGCAGTACTTC
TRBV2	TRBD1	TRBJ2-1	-	CASSLTGDLTSYNEQFF	TGTGCCAGCAGCCTGACAGGGGACCTGACCTCCTACAATGAGCAGTTCTTC
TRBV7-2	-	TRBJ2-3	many	CASKTGPFGQSTTDTQYF	TGTGCCAGCAAAACCGGCCCCTTCGGCCAATCCACCACAGATACGCAGTATTTT
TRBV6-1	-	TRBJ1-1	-	CASSYPEEAFF	TGTGCCAGCAGTTACCCCGAAGAAGCTTTCTTT
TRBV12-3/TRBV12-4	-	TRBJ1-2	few	CASSQGPGGYTF	TGTGCCAGCAGTCAGGGCCCCGGAGGCTACACCTTC
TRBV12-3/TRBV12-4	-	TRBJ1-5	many	CASTTGLSQPQHF	TGTGCCAGCACCACAGGGTTAAGTCAGCCCCAGCATTTT
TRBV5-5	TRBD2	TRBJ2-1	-	CASSLRPGGLYNEQFF	TGTGCCAGCAGCTTGCGTCCGGGAGGTCTTTACAATGAGCAGTTCTTC
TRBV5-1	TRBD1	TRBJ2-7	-	CASSPQGFSYEQYF	TGCGCCAGCAGCCCACAGGGGTTCTCCTACGAGCAGTACTTC
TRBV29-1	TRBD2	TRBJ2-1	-	CSVDIGLAGLSSYNEQFF	TGCAGCGTTGACATCGGACTAGCGGGATTGAGCTCCTACAATGAGCAGTTCTTC
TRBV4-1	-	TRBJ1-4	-	CASSLTGTMGEKLFF	TGCGCCAGCAGCCTCACCGGGACAATGGGCGAAAAACTGTTTTTT
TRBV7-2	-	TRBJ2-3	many	CASSEGTSTDTQYF	TGTGCCAGCAGCGAAGGAACTAGCACAGATACGCAGTATTTT
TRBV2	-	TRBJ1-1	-	CASGTRPNTEAFF	TGTGCCAGCGGGACGCGACCTAACACTGAAGCTTTCTTT
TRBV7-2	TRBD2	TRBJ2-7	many	CASSFLVAGVEQYF	TGTGCCAGCAGCTTTTTGGTAGCGGGAGTTGAGCAGTACTTC
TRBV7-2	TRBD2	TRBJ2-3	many	CASSVSGGAYQTQYF	TGTGCCAGCAGCGTGAGCGGGGGGGCATATCAAACGCAGTATTTT
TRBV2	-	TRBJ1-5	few	CASSPEMNQPQHF	TGTGCCAGCAGTCCCGAGATGAATCAGCCCCAGCATTTT
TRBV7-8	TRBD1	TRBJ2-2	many	CASSLAGQGVTGELFF	TGTGCCAGCAGCTTAGCGGGACAGGGAGTCACCGGGGAGCTGTTTTTT
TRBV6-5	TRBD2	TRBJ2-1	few	CASRLAGARNEQFF	TGTGCCAGCCGCCTAGCGGGAGCAAGGAATGAGCAGTTCTTC
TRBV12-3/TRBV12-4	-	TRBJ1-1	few	CASSSGGGGGTEAFF	TGTGCCAGCAGTTCGGGGGGGGGAGGAGGCACTGAAGCTTTCTTT